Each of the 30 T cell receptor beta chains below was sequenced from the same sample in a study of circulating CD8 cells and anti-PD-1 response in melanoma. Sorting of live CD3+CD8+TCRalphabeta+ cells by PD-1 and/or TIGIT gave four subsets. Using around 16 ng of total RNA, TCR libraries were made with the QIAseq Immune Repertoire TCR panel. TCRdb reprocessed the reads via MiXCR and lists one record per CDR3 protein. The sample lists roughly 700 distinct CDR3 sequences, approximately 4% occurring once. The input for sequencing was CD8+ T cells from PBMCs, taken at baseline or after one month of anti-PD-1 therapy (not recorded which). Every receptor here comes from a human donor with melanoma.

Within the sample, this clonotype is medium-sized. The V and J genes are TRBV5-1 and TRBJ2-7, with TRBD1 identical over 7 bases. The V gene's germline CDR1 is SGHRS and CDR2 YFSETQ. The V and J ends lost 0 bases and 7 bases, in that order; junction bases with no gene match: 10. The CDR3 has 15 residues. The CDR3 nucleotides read TGCGCCAGCAGCTTGGCTGTCACAGGGGTAGGGGAGCAGTACTTC. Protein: CASSLAVTGVGEQYF.

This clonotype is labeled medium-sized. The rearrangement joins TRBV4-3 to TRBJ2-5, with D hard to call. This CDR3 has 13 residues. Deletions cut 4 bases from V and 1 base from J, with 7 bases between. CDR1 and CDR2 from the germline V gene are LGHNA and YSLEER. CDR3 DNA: TGCGCCAGCAGCCCATCGCTCCAAGAGACCCAGTACTTC. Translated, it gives CASSPSLQETQYF.

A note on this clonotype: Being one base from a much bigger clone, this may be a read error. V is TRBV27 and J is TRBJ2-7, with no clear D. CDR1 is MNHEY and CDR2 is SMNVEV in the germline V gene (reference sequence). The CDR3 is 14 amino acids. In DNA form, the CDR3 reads TGTGCCAGCAGTCTGCCTGGGCAAATCTACGCGCAGTACTTC. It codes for CASSLPGQIYAQYF.

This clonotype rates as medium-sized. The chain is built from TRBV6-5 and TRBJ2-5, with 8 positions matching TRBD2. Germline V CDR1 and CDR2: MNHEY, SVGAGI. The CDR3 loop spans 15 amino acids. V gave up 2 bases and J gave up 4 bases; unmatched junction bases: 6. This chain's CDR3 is CASSYGGLAGETQYF. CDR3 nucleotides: TGTGCCAGCAGTTACGGCGGGCTAGCGGGAGAGACCCAGTACTTC.

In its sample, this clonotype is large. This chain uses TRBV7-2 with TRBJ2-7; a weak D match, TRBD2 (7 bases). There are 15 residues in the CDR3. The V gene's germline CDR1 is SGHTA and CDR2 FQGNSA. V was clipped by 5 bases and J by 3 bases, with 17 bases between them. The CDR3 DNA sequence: TGTGCCAGCAGCCCACGGGGGGCCCCGAGCTACGAGCAGTACTTC. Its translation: CASSPRGAPSYEQYF.

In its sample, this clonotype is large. The CDR3 region has the DNA TGTGCCAGCAGTGCGGGACATACCGGGGAGCTGTTTTTT. Translating it yields CASSAGHTGELFF. The chain recombines TRBV12-3 or TRBV12-4 with TRBJ2-2; either TRBD1 or TRBD2 may fit D (6 bases each). This CDR3 is built from 13 residues. V lost 5 bases and J lost 5, with 9 bases in between.

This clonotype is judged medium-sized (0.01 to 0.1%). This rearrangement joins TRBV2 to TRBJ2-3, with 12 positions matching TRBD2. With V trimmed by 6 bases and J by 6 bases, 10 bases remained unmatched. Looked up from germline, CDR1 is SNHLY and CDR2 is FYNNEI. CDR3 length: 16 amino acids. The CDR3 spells CASSKLAGGHPDTQYF. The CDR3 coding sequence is TGTGCCAGCAGCAAGCTAGCGGGGGGGCACCCCGATACGCAGTATTTT. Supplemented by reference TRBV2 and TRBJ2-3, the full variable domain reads EPEVTQTPSHQVTQMGQEVILRCVPISNHLYFYWYRQILGQKVEFLVSFYNNEISEKSEIFDDQFSVERPDGSNFTLKIRSTKLEDSAMYFCASSKLAGGHPDTQYFGPGTRLTVL.

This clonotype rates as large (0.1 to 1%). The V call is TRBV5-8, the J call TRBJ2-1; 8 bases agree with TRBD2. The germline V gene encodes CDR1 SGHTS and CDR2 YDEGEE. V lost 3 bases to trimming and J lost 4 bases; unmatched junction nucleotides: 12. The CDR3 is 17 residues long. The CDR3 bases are TGTGCCAGCAGCTCCTGGGGAGCGGGGGAGTCTTACAATGAGCAGTTCTTC. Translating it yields CASSSWGAGESYNEQFF.

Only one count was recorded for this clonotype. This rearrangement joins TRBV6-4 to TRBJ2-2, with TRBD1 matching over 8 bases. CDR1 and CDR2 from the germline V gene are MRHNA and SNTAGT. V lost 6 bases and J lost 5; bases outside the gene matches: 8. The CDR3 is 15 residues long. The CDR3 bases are TGTGCCAGCAGGGAGGGGACAGGAGAAACCGGGGAGCTGTTTTTT. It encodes CASREGTGETGELFF.

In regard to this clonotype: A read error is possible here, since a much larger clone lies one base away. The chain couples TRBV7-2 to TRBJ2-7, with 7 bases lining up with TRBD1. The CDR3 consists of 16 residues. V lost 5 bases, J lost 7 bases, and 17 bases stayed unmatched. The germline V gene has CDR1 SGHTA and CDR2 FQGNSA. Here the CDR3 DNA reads TGTGCCAGCAGCGCCCGGGACAGAAGTTTCTACAATGAGCAGTACTTC. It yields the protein CASSARDRSFYNEQYF.

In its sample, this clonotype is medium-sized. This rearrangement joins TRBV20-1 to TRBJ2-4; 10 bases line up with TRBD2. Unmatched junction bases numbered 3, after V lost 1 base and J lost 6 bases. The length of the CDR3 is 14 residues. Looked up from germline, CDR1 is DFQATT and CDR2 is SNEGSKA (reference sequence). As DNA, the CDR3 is TGCAGTGCTAGAGCGTTAGCGGGGGGAAACATTCAGTACTTC. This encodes CSARALAGGNIQYF.

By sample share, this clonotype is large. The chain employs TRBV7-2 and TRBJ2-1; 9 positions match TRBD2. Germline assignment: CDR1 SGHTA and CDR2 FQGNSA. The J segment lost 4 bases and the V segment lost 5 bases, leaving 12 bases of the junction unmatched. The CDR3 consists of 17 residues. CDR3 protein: CASSPGGLAGRYNEQFF. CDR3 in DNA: TGTGCCAGCAGCCCGGGGGGGCTAGCGGGGCGGTACAATGAGCAGTTCTTC.

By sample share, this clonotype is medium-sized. CDR3: CASSVYPDRADEQYF. The CDR3 DNA sequence: TGTGCCAGCAGCGTATACCCCGACAGGGCGGACGAGCAGTACTTC. The chain carries TRBV9 and TRBJ2-7, with 7 bases aligning to TRBD1. Germline V CDR1 and CDR2: SGDLS, YYNGEE. Germline trimming cut 1 base from V and 5 bases from J; bases unmatched to any gene: 9. The CDR3 sequence is 15 residues long.

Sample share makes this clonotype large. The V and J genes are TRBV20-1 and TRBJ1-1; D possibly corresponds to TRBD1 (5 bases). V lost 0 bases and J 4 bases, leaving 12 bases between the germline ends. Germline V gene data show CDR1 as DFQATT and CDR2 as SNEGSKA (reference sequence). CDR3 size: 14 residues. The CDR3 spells CSARDQSGGTEAFF. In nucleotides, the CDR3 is TGCAGTGCTAGAGATCAGAGCGGGGGCACTGAAGCTTTCTTT.

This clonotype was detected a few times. CDR3 bases: TGTGCCAGCAGCTTGGGGCCGACCTACGAGCAGTACTTC. Its protein is CASSLGPTYEQYF. The V and J genes are TRBV5-6 and TRBJ2-7; D call uncertain. This CDR3 contains 13 residues. Per the germline V gene, CDR1 is SGHDT and CDR2 is YYEEEE. Trimming removed 0 bases from V and 2 bases from J, with 6 bases in between.

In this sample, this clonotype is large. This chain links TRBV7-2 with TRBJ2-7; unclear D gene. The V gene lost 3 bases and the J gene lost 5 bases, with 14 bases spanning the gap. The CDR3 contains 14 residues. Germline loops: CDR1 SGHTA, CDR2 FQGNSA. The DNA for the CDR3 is TGTGCCAGCAGCTTCCCCAACCTCCCTCACGAGCAGTACTTC. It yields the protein CASSFPNLPHEQYF.

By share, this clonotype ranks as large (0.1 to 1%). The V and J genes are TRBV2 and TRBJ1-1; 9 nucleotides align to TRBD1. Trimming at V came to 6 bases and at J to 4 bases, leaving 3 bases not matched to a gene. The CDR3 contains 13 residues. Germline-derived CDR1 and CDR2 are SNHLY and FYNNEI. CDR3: CASSPDRGTEAFF. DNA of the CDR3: TGTGCCAGCAGCCCGGACAGGGGCACTGAAGCTTTCTTT.

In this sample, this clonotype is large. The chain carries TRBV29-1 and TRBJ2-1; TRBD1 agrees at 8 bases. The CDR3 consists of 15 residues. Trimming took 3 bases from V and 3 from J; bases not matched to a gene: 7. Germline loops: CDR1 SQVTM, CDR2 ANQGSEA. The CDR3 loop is CSVEARGQLYNEQFF. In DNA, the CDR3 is TGCAGCGTTGAGGCCAGGGGGCAGCTCTACAATGAGCAGTTCTTC.

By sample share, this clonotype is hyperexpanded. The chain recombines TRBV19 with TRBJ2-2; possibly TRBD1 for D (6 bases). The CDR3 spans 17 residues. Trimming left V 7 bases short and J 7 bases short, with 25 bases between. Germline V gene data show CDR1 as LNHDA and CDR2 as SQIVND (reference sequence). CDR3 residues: CASTRTDIYAEVGELFF. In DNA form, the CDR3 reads TGTGCCAGTACTCGGACAGACATATACGCGGAGGTCGGGGAGCTGTTTTTT. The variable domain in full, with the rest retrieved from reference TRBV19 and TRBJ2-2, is DGGITQSPKYLFRKEGQNVTLSCEQNLNHDAMYWYRQDPGQGLRLIYYSQIVNDFQKGDIAEGYSVSREKKESFPLTVTSAQKNPTAFYLCASTRTDIYAEVGELFFGEGSRLTVL.

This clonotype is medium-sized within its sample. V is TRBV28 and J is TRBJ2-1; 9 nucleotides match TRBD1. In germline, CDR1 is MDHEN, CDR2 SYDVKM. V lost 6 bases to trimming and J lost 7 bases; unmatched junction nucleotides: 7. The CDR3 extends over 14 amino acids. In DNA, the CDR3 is TGTGCCAGCAGGAGGGACAGGGTCTTTAATGAGCAGTTCTTC. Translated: CASRRDRVFNEQFF.

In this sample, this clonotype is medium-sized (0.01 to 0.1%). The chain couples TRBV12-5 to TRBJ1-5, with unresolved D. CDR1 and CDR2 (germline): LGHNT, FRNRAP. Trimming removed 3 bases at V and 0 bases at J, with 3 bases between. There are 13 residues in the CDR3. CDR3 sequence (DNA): TGTGCTAGTGGTTTTAATAGCAATCAGCCCCAGCATTTT. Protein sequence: CASGFNSNQPQHF.

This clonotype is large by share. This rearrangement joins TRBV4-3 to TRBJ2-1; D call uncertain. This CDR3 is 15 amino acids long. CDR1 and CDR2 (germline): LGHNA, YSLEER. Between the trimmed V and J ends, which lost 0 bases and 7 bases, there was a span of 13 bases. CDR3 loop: CASSQDPTGGNEQFF. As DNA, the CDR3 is TGCGCCAGCAGCCAAGATCCAACGGGTGGAAATGAGCAGTTCTTC.

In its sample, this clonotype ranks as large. The CDR3 is CSVGKQNEQYF. For the CDR3, the DNA is TGCAGCGTTGGGAAACAGAACGAGCAGTACTTC. The chain joins TRBV29-1 to TRBJ2-7; D not certain. The V end lost 4 bases, the J end lost 5 bases, and 9 bases lay between the germline ends. This CDR3 is 11 amino acids long. Germline assignment: CDR1 SQVTM and CDR2 ANQGSEA.

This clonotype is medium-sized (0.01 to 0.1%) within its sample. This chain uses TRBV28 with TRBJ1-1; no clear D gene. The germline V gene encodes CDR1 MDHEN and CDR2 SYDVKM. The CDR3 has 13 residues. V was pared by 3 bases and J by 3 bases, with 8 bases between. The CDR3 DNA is TGTGCCAGCAGTTTTGTAGGATACACTGAAGCTTTCTTT. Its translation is CASSFVGYTEAFF.

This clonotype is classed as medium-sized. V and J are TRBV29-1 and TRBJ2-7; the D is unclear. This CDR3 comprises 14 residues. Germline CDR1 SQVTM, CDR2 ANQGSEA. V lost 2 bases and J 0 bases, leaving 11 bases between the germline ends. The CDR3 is CSVELSLSSYEQYF. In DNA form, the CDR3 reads TGCAGCGTTGAATTGAGTCTTTCCTCCTACGAGCAGTACTTC.

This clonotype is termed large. The CDR3 spells CSVEQAGGLDEQFF. The CDR3 nucleotides read TGCAGCGTTGAGCAAGCGGGGGGGCTTGATGAGCAGTTCTTC. The chain uses TRBV29-1 and TRBJ2-1, with 10 bases matching TRBD2. This CDR3 region has 14 residues. Germline CDR1 reads SQVTM; CDR2 reads ANQGSEA. The trim removed 3 bases at V and 8 bases at J, leaving 7 bases unmatched.

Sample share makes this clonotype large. The CDR3 nucleotides are TGTGCTAGTGCCCCGGGACAGGGGGCCAGTGAGCAGTTCTTC. Protein: CASAPGQGASEQFF. The J gene is TRBJ2-1, the V gene TRBV12-5, with TRBD1 matching over 12 bases. Germline V gene lookup returns CDR1 LGHNT and CDR2 FRNRAP. CDR3 length equals 14 residues. The V segment lost 7 bases and the J segment 9 bases; nucleotides outside the gene matches: 7.

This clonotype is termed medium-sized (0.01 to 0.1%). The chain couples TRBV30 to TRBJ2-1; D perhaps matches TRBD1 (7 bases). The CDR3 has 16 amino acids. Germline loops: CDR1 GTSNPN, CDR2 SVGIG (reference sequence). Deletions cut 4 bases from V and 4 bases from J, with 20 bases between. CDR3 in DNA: TGTGCCTGGAACGAAGGGGGGACAGTTTTATACAATGAGCAGTTCTTC. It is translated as CAWNEGGTVLYNEQFF.

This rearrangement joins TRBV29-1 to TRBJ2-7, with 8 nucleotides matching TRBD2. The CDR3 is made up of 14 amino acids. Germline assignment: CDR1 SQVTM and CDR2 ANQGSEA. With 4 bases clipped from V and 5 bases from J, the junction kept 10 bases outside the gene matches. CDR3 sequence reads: CSVATGGPEDEQYF. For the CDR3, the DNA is TGCAGCGTTGCGACGGGAGGGCCGGAGGACGAGCAGTACTTC.

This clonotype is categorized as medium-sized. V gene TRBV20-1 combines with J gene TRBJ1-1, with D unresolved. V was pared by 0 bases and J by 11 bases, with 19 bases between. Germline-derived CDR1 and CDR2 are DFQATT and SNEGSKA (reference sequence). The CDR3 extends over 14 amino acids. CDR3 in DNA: TGCAGTGCTAGAGATATGGAGAACCCAGAGCGGGCTTTCTTT. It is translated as CSARDMENPERAFF.